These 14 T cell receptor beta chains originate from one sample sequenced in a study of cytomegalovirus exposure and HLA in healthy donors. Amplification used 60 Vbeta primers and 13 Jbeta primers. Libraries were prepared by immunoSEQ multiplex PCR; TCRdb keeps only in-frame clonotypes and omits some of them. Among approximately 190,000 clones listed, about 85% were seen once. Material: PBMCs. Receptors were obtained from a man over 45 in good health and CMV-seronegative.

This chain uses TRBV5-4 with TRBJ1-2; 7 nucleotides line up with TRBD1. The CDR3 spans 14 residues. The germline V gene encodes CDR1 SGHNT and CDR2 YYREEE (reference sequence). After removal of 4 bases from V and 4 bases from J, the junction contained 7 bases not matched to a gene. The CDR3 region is CASSTAGGPYGYTF. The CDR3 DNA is TGTGCCAGCAGCACTGCAGGGGGACCCTATGGCTACACCTTC. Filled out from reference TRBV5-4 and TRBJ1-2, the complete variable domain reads ETGVTQSPTHLIKTRGQQVTLRCSSQSGHNTVSWYQQALGQGPQFIFQYYREEENGRGNFPPRFSGLQFPNYSSELNVNALELDDSALYLCASSTAGGPYGYTFGSGTRLTVV.

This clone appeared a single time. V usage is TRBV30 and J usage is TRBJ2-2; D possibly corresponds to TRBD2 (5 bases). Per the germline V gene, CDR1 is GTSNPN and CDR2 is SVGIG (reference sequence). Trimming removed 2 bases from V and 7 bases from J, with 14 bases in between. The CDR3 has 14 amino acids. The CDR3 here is CAWSPRTGGGELFF. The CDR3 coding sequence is TGTGCCTGGAGTCCCCGGACTGGAGGCGGGGAGCTGTTTTTT.

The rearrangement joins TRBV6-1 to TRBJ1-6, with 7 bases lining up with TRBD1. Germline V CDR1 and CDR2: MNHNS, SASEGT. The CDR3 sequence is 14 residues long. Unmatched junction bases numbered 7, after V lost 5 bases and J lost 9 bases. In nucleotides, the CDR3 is TGTGCCAGCAGTTTACAGGGGATAAGTTCACCCCTCCACTTT. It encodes CASSLQGISSPLHF.

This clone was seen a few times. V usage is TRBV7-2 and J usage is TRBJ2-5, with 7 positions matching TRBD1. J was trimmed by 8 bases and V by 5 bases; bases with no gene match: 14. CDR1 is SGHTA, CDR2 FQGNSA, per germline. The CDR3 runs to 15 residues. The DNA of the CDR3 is TGTGCCAGCAGCGCGTCCGGGACAGCCAGTTATACCCAGTACTTC. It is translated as CASSASGTASYTQYF.

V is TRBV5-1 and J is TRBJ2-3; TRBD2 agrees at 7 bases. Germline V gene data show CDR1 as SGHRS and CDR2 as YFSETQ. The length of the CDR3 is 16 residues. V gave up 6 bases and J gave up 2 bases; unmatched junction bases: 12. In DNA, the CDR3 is TGCGCCAGCACAAGAAAACGGGGGGAGAACACAGATACGCAGTATTTT. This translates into CASTRKRGENTDTQYF. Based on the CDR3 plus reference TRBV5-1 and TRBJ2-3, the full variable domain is KAGVTQTPRYLIKTRGQQVTLSCSPISGHRSVSWYQQTPGQGLQFLFEYFSETQRNKGNFPGRFSGRQFSNSRSEMNVSTLELGDSALYLCASTRKRGENTDTQYFGPGTRLTVL.

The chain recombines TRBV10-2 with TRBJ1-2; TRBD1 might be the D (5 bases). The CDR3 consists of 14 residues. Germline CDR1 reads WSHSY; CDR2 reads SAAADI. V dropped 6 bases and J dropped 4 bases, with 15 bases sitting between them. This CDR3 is CASRGRGVAYGYTF. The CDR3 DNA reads TGCGCCAGCAGGGGGAGGGGAGTCGCCTATGGCTACACCTTC.

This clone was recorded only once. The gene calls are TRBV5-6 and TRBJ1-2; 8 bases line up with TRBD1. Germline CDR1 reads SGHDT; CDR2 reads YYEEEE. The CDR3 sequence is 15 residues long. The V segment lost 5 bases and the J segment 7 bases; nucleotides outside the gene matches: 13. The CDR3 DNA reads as TGTGCCAGCAGAATCACCCAGGGGGCGCAGTCTGGCTACACCTTC. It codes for CASRITQGAQSGYTF.

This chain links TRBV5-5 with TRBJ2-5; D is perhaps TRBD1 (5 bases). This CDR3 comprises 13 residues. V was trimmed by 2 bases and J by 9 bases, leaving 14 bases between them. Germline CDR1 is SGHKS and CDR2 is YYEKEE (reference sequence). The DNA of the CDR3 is TGTGCCAGCAGCTTAGCAGGGCCCGAGGCCCAGTACTTC. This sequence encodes CASSLAGPEAQYF.

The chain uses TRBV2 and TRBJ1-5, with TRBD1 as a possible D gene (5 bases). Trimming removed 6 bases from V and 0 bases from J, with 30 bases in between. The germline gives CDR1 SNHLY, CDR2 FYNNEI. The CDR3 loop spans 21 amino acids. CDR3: CASSDSSIQGREPNSNQPQHF. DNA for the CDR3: TGTGCCAGCAGCGACTCATCCATCCAGGGCCGGGAGCCCAATAGCAATCAGCCCCAGCATTTT.

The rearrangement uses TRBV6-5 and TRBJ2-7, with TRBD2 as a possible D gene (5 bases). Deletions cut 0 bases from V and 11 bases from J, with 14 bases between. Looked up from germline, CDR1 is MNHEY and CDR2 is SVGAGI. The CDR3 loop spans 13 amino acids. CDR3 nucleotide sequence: TGTGCCAGCAGTTACTCGAGATCGGGGTGGGAGTACTTC. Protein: CASSYSRSGWEYF.

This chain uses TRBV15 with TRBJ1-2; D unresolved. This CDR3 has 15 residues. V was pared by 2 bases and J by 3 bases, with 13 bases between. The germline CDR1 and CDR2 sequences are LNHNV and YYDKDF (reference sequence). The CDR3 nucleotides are TGTGCCACCAGCAGACGAGGAGGGCTCGACTATGGCTACACCTTC. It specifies CATSRRGGLDYGYTF.

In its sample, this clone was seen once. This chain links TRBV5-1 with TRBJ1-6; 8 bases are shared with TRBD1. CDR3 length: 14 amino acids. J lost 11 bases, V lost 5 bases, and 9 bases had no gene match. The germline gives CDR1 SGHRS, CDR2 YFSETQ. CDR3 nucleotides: TGCGCCAGCAGTTCGACAGGGGAAGGGGCACCCCTCCACTTT. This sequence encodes CASSSTGEGAPLHF.

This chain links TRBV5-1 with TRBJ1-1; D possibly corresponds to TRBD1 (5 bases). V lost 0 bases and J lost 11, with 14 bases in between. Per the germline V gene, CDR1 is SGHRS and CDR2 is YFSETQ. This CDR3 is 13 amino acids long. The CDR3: CASSLDGDLMAFF. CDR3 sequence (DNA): TGCGCCAGCAGCTTGGACGGGGACTTAATGGCTTTCTTT.

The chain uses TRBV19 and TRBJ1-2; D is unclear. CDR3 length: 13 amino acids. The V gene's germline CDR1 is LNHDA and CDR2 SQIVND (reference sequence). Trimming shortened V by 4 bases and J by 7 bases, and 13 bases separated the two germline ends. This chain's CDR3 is CASSSRTDSGYTF. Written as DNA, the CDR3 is TGTGCCAGTAGTAGCCGGACGGACTCTGGCTACACCTTC.